This T cell receptor beta chain was recorded in a study of naive and memory T cell subsets. The V end was cut by 3 bases, the J end by 3 bases, with 12 bases between. The CDR3 loop spans 16 amino acids. Germline V gene data show CDR1 as SGHAT and CDR2 as FQNNGV. A UMI-containing oligonucleotide was joined by 3' ligation to the TCR cDNA template. Cells were not sorted; total RNA input targeted roughly 1 to 1000 ng. The SP2 primer and nested alpha and beta constant region primers amplified ligated cDNA in four rounds. TCRdb ran MiXCR on the 5' RACE reads and lists one entry per CDR3 protein. Here the sample spans about 60,000 distinct CDR3 sequences, 6% to 8.5% being singletons. This clonotype appeared many times.

The receptor was derived from a female donor in good health. The rearrangement uses TRBV11-2 and TRBJ1-6; no firm D call. Written as DNA, the CDR3 is TGTGCCAGCAGCTTGCCGGGCCCTCTCTATAATTCACCCCTCCACTTT. Protein product: CASSLPGPLYNSPLHF.